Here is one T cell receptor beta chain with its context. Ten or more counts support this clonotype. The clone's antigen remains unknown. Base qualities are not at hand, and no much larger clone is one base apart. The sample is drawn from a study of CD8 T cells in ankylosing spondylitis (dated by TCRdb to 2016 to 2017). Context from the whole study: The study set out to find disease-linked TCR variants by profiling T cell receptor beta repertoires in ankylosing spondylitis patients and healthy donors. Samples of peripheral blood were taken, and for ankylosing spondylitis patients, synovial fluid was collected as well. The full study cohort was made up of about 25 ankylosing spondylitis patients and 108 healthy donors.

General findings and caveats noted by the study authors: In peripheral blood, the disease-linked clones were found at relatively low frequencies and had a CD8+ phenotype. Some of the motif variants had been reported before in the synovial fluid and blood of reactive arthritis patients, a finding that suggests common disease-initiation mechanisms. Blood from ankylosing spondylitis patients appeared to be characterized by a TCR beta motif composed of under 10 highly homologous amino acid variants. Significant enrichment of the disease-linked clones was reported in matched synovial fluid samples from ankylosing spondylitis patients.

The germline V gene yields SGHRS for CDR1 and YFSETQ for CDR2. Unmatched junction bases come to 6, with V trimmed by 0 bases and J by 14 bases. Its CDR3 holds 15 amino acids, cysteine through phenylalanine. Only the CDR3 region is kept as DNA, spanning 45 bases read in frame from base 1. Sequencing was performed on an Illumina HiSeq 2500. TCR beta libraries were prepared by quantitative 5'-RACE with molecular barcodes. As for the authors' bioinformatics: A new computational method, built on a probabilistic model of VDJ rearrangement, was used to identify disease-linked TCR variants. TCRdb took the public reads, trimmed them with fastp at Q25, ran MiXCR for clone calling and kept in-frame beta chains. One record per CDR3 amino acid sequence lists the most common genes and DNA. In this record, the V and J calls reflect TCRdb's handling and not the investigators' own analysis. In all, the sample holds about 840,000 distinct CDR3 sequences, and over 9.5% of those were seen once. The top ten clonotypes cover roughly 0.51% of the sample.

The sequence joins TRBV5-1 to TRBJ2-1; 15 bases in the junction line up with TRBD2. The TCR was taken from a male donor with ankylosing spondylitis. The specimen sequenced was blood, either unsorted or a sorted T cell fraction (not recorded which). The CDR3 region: CASSLEGTSGRRKFF. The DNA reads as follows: TGCGCCAGCAGCTTGGAAGGGACTAGCGGGAGGAGAAAGTTCTTC.